These 10 T cell receptor beta chains came from one sample sequenced in a study of HIV-infected children after antiretroviral therapy interruption (dated by TCRdb to the late 2010s). Receptors were amplified or captured by 3' RACE. The listed sequencing device is Illumina MiSeq. TCR libraries were built from RNA using a 3' RACE protocol with unique molecular identifiers to correct PCR amplification bias. Starting from the raw public reads, TCRdb applied fastp trimming at Q25, assembled clones with MiXCR and retained in-frame beta chains. A single entry per CDR3 protein holds the most common genes and DNA from its merged rows. A total of about 83,000 distinct CDR3 sequences appear in this sample, about 6.9% of them only once. Jointly, the top ten make up roughly 1% of the sample. The treatment or condition label for this specimen denotes: PENTA 11 planned treatment interruption arm or continuous ART arm.

Sequenced here: CD45RA+ CD4+ T cells from PBMCs, pooled from several time points, sampled from a donor given antiretroviral therapy, either interrupted or continuous. This sample's cell subset or site label indicates: naive CD4+ CD45RA+ CD45RO- T cells. Receptors originate from a pool of human donors with HIV.

The table lists this clonotype with many counts. An end of the junction differs from the germline gene, which may be a read error. The rearrangement joins TRBV6-6 to TRBJ2-5; 9 bases line up with TRBD1. CDR3 length: 13 residues. CDR1 is MNHNY, CDR2 SVGAGI, per germline (reference sequence). CDR3 sequence: CASGTGNQDTQYF. CDR3 bases: TGTGCCAGCGGGACAGGGAACCAAGACACCCAGTACTTT.

This clonotype was counted ten times or more. This chain uses TRBV7-2 with TRBJ2-3; 11 bases are shared with TRBD2. The germline gives CDR1 SGHTA, CDR2 FQGNSA. The V gene end was trimmed by 1 base and the J gene end by 2 bases; junction bases not matched to a gene: 8. This CDR3 is 18 amino acids long. The CDR3, as DNA: TGTGCCAGCAGCTTAGGGTCTCTAGCGGGGGGTTTCACAGATACGCAGTATTTT. It specifies CASSLGSLAGGFTDTQYF.

This clonotype was picked up many times. The chain recombines TRBV14 with TRBJ1-1, with a weak D call TRBD1 (5 bases). V lost 2 bases and J 3 bases, leaving 16 bases between the germline ends. This CDR3 comprises 16 residues. Per germline, CDR1 SGHDN and CDR2 FVKESK. DNA for the CDR3: TGTGCCAGCAGCCAAAGGGGAAATCAGCGATACACTGAAGCTTTCTTT. Encoded protein: CASSQRGNQRYTEAFF. Full variable domain (remainder filled in from reference TRBV14 and TRBJ1-1): EAGVTQFPSHSVIEKGQTVTLRCDPISGHDNLYWYRRVMGKEIKFLLHFVKESKQDESGMPNNRFLAERTGGTYSTLKVQPAELEDSGVYFCASSQRGNQRYTEAFFGQGTRLTVV.

This clonotype has at least ten counts. This chain links TRBV11-1 with TRBJ2-1; 14 bases fit TRBD2. After removal of 3 bases from V and 9 bases from J, the junction contained 16 bases not matched to a gene. CDR3 size: 19 residues. Germline CDR1 SGHAT, CDR2 FQDESV (reference sequence). The CDR3 sequence: CASSFNPPGTSGGRGEQFF. The CDR3 coding sequence is TGTGCCAGCAGCTTTAACCCGCCTGGGACTAGCGGGGGACGGGGTGAGCAGTTCTTC.

This clonotype was seen repeatedly, ten times or more. This chain uses TRBV18 with TRBJ2-3; D uncertain. Trimming took 0 bases from V and 2 from J, leaving 9 bases between them. The CDR3 consists of 15 residues. Germline CDR1 reads KGHSH; CDR2 reads LQKENI. The CDR3 DNA reads TGTGCCAGCTCACCACCGGGAAGATTCACAGATACGCAGTATTTT. It translates to CASSPPGRFTDTQYF.

This chain uses TRBV2 with TRBJ1-5; TRBD1 might be the D (5 bases). Germline loops: CDR1 SNHLY, CDR2 FYNNEI. V lost 1 base and J lost 8, with 15 bases in between. The CDR3 is made up of 15 amino acids. The CDR3 DNA is TGTGCCAGCAGTGAAGGGAGAGGGGTAATTAAGCCCCAGCATTTT. Translation gives CASSEGRGVIKPQHF.

This clonotype has a count of ten or more. The chain couples TRBV5-4 to TRBJ1-6; the D is unclear. Germline-derived CDR1 and CDR2 are SGHNT and YYREEE (reference sequence). The V end was cut by 4 bases, the J end by 8 bases, with 16 bases between. The CDR3 has 15 amino acids. CDR3 amino acids: CASSPGFRVDSPLHF. Written as DNA, the CDR3 is TGTGCCAGCAGCCCCGGGTTTAGGGTGGATTCACCCCTCCACTTT.

Ten or more counts support this clonotype. The rearrangement links TRBV12-3 or TRBV12-4 to TRBJ2-7, with 7 bases identical to TRBD1. This CDR3 has 14 amino acids. The J segment lost 3 bases and the V segment lost 4 bases, leaving 6 bases of the junction unmatched. CDR3 in DNA: TGTGCCAGCAGTTCCCCGGGACAGCTCTACGAGCAGTACTTC. The encoded protein is CASSSPGQLYEQYF.

This clonotype was seen many times. The V call is TRBV28, the J call TRBJ2-5, with D possibly being TRBD1 (6 bases). V was trimmed by 1 base and J by 1 base, leaving 10 bases between them. This CDR3 is built from 15 residues. CDR1 and CDR2 (germline): MDHEN, SYDVKM. CDR3 in DNA: TGTGCCAGCAGTTTATTACAGGGCTCCCAAGAGACCCAGTACTTC. Encoded protein: CASSLLQGSQETQYF.

This clonotype came up many times. CDR3 residues: CASSIRGVGNEQFF. The CDR3 region has the DNA TGTGCCAGTAGTATTAGGGGCGTCGGGAATGAGCAGTTCTTC. V is TRBV19 and J is TRBJ2-1; tentatively, D is TRBD1 (5 bases). Deletions cut 3 bases from V and 7 bases from J, with 13 bases between. The CDR3 contains 14 residues. The germline V gene has CDR1 LNHDA and CDR2 SQIVND (reference sequence).